The T cell receptor beta chain described here comes from a study of identifying expanded T cells in peripheral blood. Findings and limits, study-wide: Around 1.2 clones differed between technical replicates, versus approximately 16 and 19 over time.

Note on this clone: Its antigen is not identified.

This table comes from immunoSEQ multiplex PCR, and its TCRdb copy is limited to in-frame clones, with some not included. The repertoire includes about 84,000 clones, roughly 86% of them detected once, and 5.6% sits in the top ten. Sequencing used blood. The clonotype was recovered from a person aged 18 to 70 in good health.

Here the CDR3 reads CASSWGGQVYGYTF. DNA of the CDR3: TGTGCCAGCAGTTGGGGCGGACAGGTTTATGGCTACACCTTC. The chain joins TRBV28 to TRBJ1-2; 7 bases line up with TRBD1. V trimming: 4 bases; J trimming: 5 bases; junction bases outside the gene matches: 7. The CDR3 consists of 14 residues. Germline V gene sequence: CDR1 MDHEN, CDR2 SYDVKM.